This T cell receptor (beta chain) is from a study of blood T cells in healthy people across ages. In regard to this clonotype: What it recognizes is unknown.

The CDR3 consists of 15 residues. Trimming took 3 bases from V and 5 from J, leaving 19 bases between them. The germline V gene has CDR1 DFQATT and CDR2 SNEGSKA (reference sequence). Study-wide findings and caveats: Per-million-T-cell TCR beta diversity fell roughly linearly with age.

A second PCR, run for roughly 7 to 12 cycles, used a sample-barcoded 5' primer plus a J-beta primer mix. TCRdb fed the 5' RACE reads into MiXCR, producing one record per CDR3 protein. The data hold hundreds of thousands of distinct CDR3 sequences, with 29% observed a single time. This clonotype was sampled from an elderly woman in good health. The sequencing sample was made of blood. The chain links TRBV20-1 to TRBJ1-2; D possibly corresponds to TRBD1 (6 bases). This CDR3 reads CSASLPPQGGYGYTF. In DNA, the CDR3 is TGCAGTGCTAGTCTGCCCCCACAGGGTGGATATGGCTACACCTTC.